The T cell receptor (beta chain) described here comes from a study of circulating CD8 cells and anti-PD-1 response in melanoma. On the study more broadly: Response groups: complete/partial responders versus stable/progressive non-responders.

Regarding the study as a whole: At M1, fewer than 8% of TRB clonotypes appeared in multiple subsets. Patients included both untreated and previously treated individuals.

The QIAseq Immune Repertoire TCR panel built the libraries from roughly 15 ng of total RNA. Each CDR3 protein gets one entry after TCRdb re-called the reads with MiXCR. In the table there are roughly 540 distinct CDR3 sequences, approximately 10% of which are singletons. This clonotype rates as medium-sized. The antigen remains undetermined. Four subsets defined by PD-1 and/or TIGIT were sorted from live CD3+CD8+TCRalphabeta+ cells. CDR1 is DFQATT, CDR2 SNEGSKA, per germline (reference sequence). Trimming removed 6 bases from V and 0 bases from J, with 22 bases in between. The CDR3 has 17 residues. The material was CD8+ T cells from PBMCs, obtained at baseline or after one month of anti-PD-1 therapy (not recorded which). The chain recombines TRBV20-1 with TRBJ2-3; D may be TRBD1 (7 bases). This TCR came from a human donor with melanoma. CDR3 sequence: CSARDSLTGTSTDTQYF. The CDR3 DNA sequence: TGCAGTGCCCGGGACAGCCTAACGGGGACTAGCACAGATACGCAGTATTTT.